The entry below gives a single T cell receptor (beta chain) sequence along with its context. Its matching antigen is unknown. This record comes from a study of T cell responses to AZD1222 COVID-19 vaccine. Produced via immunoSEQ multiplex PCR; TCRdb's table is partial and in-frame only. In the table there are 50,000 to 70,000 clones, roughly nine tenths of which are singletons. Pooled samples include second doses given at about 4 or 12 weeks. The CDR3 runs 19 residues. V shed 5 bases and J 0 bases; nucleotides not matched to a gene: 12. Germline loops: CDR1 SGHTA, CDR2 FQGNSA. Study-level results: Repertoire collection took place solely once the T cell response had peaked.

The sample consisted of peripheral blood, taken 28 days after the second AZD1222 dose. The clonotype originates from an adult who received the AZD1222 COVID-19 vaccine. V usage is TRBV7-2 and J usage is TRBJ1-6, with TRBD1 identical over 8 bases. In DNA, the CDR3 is TGTGCCAGCAGCCCACACGGGAGACAGGGGAGCTCCTATAATTCACCCCTCCACTTT. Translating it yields CASSPHGRQGSSYNSPLHF.